Below are 20 T cell receptor beta chains sequenced from a single sample in a study of blood T cell repertoires in COVID-19. Assay: immunoSEQ multiplex PCR; the TCRdb copy retains only in-frame clones and omits some. The data contain about 350,000 clones, about 90% of them singletons. Sample: PBMCs or T cells enriched from blood (not recorded which). These receptors all come from a woman aged 25 to 39 who had been exposed to COVID-19.

Concerning this clone: The sample contains more than one DNA sequence encoding this CDR3. The chain couples TRBV15 to TRBJ2-1; D unresolved. V was pared by 2 bases and J by 5 bases, with 10 bases between. The CDR3 runs to 14 residues. Per germline, CDR1 LNHNV and CDR2 YYDKDF (reference sequence). The CDR3 DNA is TGTGCCACCAGCAGACCTGGCGGAAACAATGAGCAGTTCTTC. It codes for CATSRPGGNNEQFF.

The chain is built from TRBV27 and TRBJ2-7, with TRBD1 matching over 7 bases. Per germline, CDR1 MNHEY and CDR2 SMNVEV (reference sequence). V lost 2 bases, J lost 0 bases, and 4 bases stayed unmatched. The CDR3 loop spans 15 amino acids. CDR3 bases: TGTGCCAGCAGTTTACGAGGGGGCCTCTCCTACGAGCAGTACTTC. Encoded protein: CASSLRGGLSYEQYF.

The genes are TRBV18 and TRBJ1-5; the D gene is possibly TRBD1 (6 bases). Trimming cost V 4 bases and J 5 bases, with 12 bases left between them. Per germline, CDR1 KGHSH and CDR2 LQKENI. The CDR3 runs 14 residues. The DNA for the CDR3 is TGTGCCAGCTCACTAAGACAGGAATATCAGCCCCAGCATTTT. Translated, it gives CASSLRQEYQPQHF.

The chain is built from TRBV5-1 and TRBJ1-1; D remains ambiguous. CDR3 length equals 15 residues. Trimming left V 4 bases short and J 2 bases short, with 15 bases between. The germline gives CDR1 SGHRS, CDR2 YFSETQ. In DNA, the CDR3 is TGCGCCAGCAGCCCTCAACCCCACCTAAACACTGAAGCTTTCTTT. Its translation: CASSPQPHLNTEAFF.

V gene TRBV28 combines with J gene TRBJ1-1; TRBD1 is a possible D gene (6 bases). Germline V lookup: CDR1 MDHEN, CDR2 SYDVKM. This CDR3 is 13 amino acids long. With 3 bases removed from V and 11 bases from J, the gap between germline ends came to 16 bases. The CDR3 DNA follows: TGTGCCAGCAGTTTCCCTTTTAAGGGGGGGGCTTTCTTT. It is translated as CASSFPFKGGAFF.

The chain combines TRBV28 with TRBJ1-2, with 8 bases aligning to TRBD1. The CDR3 covers 16 residues. Trimming cost V 4 bases and J 3 bases; bases outside gene matches: 10. Germline-derived CDR1 and CDR2 are MDHEN and SYDVKM. CDR3 sequence reads: CASSSSTGAGHYGYTF. In nucleotides, the CDR3 is TGTGCCAGCAGTTCATCGACAGGGGCTGGCCACTATGGCTACACCTTC.

The V call is TRBV18, the J call TRBJ2-7, with 7 nucleotides matching TRBD2. Germline loops: CDR1 KGHSH, CDR2 LQKENI. The CDR3 runs to 14 residues. Losses at the gene ends were 3 bases for V and 3 bases for J; bases not matched to a gene: 5. The CDR3 DNA is TGTGCCAGCTCACCTGGACTAGGCAACTACGAGCAGTACTTC. Translated: CASSPGLGNYEQYF.

This clone came up once. The gene calls are TRBV3-1 (or the pseudogene TRBV3-2) and TRBJ1-1, with 8 bases aligning to TRBD1. This CDR3 is 14 amino acids long. Germline V gene lookup returns CDR1 LGHDT and CDR2 YNNKEL (reference sequence). Unmatched junction bases numbered 2, after V lost 1 base and J lost 4 bases. The CDR3 loop is CASSQAQGGTEAFF. In nucleotides, the CDR3 is TGTGCCAGCAGCCAAGCACAGGGGGGCACTGAAGCTTTCTTT.

This clone was recorded only once. The chain is built from TRBV11-2 and TRBJ2-3, with D possibly being TRBD2 (5 bases). V was trimmed by 3 bases and J by 6 bases, leaving 19 bases between them. CDR3 length: 16 residues. Germline loops: CDR1 SGHAT, CDR2 FQNNGV. The CDR3 is CASSFRDEGWSDTQYF. The CDR3 nucleotides are TGTGCCAGCAGCTTTCGGGATGAGGGATGGTCGGATACGCAGTATTTT. The full variable domain, its missing parts supplied by reference TRBV11-2 and TRBJ2-3, is EAGVAQSPRYKIIEKRQSVAFWCNPISGHATLYWYQQILGQGPKLLIQFQNNGVVDDSQLPKDRFSAERLKGVDSTLKIQPAKLEDSAVYLCASSFRDEGWSDTQYFGPGTRLTVL.

The CDR3 DNA sequence: TGTGCCACCGCGGGGGCGGGAGTGGATACGCAGTATTTT. Its protein product is CATAGAGVDTQYF. The chain uses TRBV27 and TRBJ2-3; a weak D match, TRBD2 (7 bases). Germline CDR1 MNHEY, CDR2 SMNVEV (reference sequence). Trimming removed 10 bases from V and 6 bases from J, with 17 bases in between. The CDR3 spans 13 residues.

The chain employs TRBV29-1 and TRBJ2-6, with D perhaps matching TRBD1 (5 bases). V lost 4 bases, J lost 1 base, and 5 bases lay in between. Germline lookup yields CDR1 SQVTM and CDR2 ANQGSEA. This CDR3 has 13 amino acids. The CDR3 reads CSVGQSGANVLTF. CDR3 in DNA: TGCAGCGTTGGACAGTCTGGGGCCAACGTCCTGACTTTC.

The rearrangement links TRBV6-5 to TRBJ2-4; 9 nucleotides align to TRBD1. Germline V CDR1 and CDR2: MNHEY, SVGAGI. V gave up 5 bases and J gave up 1 base; unmatched junction bases: 3. The CDR3 runs 15 residues. The CDR3 sequence: CASSRTGDAKNIQYF. CDR3 in DNA: TGTGCCAGCAGTAGGACAGGGGACGCCAAAAACATTCAGTACTTC.

This clone came up a few times. This chain links TRBV15 with TRBJ1-6; TRBD1 agrees at 8 bases. J lost 10 bases, V lost 4 bases, and 6 bases had no gene match. This CDR3 has 14 amino acids. In germline, CDR1 is LNHNV, CDR2 YYDKDF (reference sequence). The CDR3 bases are TGTGCCACCAGCACGGGACAGGTCGGCTCACCCCTCCACTTT. Encoded protein: CATSTGQVGSPLHF.

V gene TRBV24-1 combines with J gene TRBJ1-1; D remains unclear. The CDR3 spans 13 residues. From germline, CDR1 is KGHDR and CDR2 SFDVKD. Trimming took 6 bases from V and 0 from J, leaving 7 bases between them. CDR3 residues: CATSRGLNTEAFF. The CDR3, as DNA: TGTGCCACCAGTCGGGGTTTGAACACTGAAGCTTTCTTT.

The J gene is TRBJ1-4, the V gene TRBV30, with TRBD1 matching over 9 bases. CDR3 length equals 14 residues. J lost 7 bases, V lost 3 bases, and 6 bases had no gene match. Germline CDR1 is GTSNPN and CDR2 is SVGIG (reference sequence). The CDR3 DNA reads TGTGCCTGGAGCACGGGACAGGGACGTGAAAAACTGTTTTTT. Its translation is CAWSTGQGREKLFF.

This chain links TRBV30 with TRBJ2-3; 7 bases line up with TRBD1. This CDR3 is built from 16 residues. J was trimmed by 0 bases and V by 3 bases; bases with no gene match: 9. Germline V gives CDR1 GTSNPN, CDR2 SVGIG (reference sequence). This CDR3 reads CAWRKGTVASTDTQYF. The CDR3 bases are TGTGCCTGGAGGAAAGGGACAGTTGCTAGCACAGATACGCAGTATTTT.

The chain combines TRBV4-1 with TRBJ1-3; the D is unclear. The germline V gene has CDR1 MGHRA and CDR2 YSYEKL. This CDR3 has 14 amino acids. V dropped 0 bases and J dropped 4 bases, with 7 bases sitting between them. CDR3 region: CASSQDPLGNTIYF. Written as DNA, the CDR3 is TGCGCCAGCAGCCAAGACCCTTTAGGAAACACCATATATTTT.

This chain joins TRBV27 and TRBJ2-7; TRBD1 matches at 7 bases. Germline CDR1 reads MNHEY; CDR2 reads SMNVEV (reference sequence). CDR3 length: 13 amino acids. The junction had 6 bases not matched to a gene; V was cut back by 5 bases and J by 5 bases. CDR3 in DNA: TGTGCCAGCAGTCCTCCGACAGGGAACGAGCAGTACTTC. This encodes CASSPPTGNEQYF.

This clone was seen a handful of times. The chain links TRBV12-5 to TRBJ1-2; tentative D call: TRBD1 (6 bases). The CDR3 is made up of 13 amino acids. The V end was cut by 3 bases, the J end by 6 bases, with 11 bases between. The germline CDR1 and CDR2 sequences are LGHNT and FRNRAP. The CDR3 region is CASGFGTYDGYTF. The CDR3 DNA follows: TGTGCTAGTGGTTTCGGGACATATGATGGCTACACCTTC.

This clone was counted a single time. The chain combines TRBV19 with TRBJ2-1; 8 nucleotides agree with TRBD2. The germline gives CDR1 LNHDA, CDR2 SQIVND (reference sequence). The CDR3 runs to 15 residues. J was trimmed by 7 bases and V by 3 bases; bases with no gene match: 8. CDR3: CASSIPASGLNEQFF. CDR3 coding DNA: TGTGCCAGTAGTATCCCGGCTAGCGGGTTGAATGAGCAGTTCTTC.